These 22 T cell receptor beta chains share one sample of origin, sequenced in a study of identical twins. From the 5' RACE reads, TCRdb called clonotypes with MiXCR, one entry per CDR3 protein. The sample has 1.5 million to 2 million distinct CDR3 sequences; about 32% are singletons. The specimen sequenced was cord blood. Receptors were obtained from a newborn girl in good health.

The rearrangement links TRBV19 to TRBJ2-1; 10 bases are a match to TRBD2. Trimming took 7 bases from V and 14 from J; bases not matched to a gene: 5. Per the germline V gene, CDR1 is LNHDA and CDR2 is SQIVND (reference sequence). This CDR3 is 11 amino acids long. CDR3 nucleotide sequence: TGTGCCAGTAACAAAGCGGGGGGGGAGTTCTTC. This encodes CASNKAGGEFF. Full variable domain (missing parts from reference TRBV19 and TRBJ2-1): DGGITQSPKYLFRKEGQNVTLSCEQNLNHDAMYWYRQDPGQGLRLIYYSQIVNDFQKGDIAEGYSVSREKKESFPLTVTSAQKNPTAFYLCASNKAGGEFFGPGTRLTVL.

This clonotype was counted only a few times. The chain has TRBV3-1 and TRBJ2-1; 7 bases agree with TRBD2. The length of the CDR3 is 14 residues. The junction had 8 bases not matched to a gene; V was cut back by 4 bases and J by 8 bases. The germline V gene encodes CDR1 LGHDT and CDR2 YNNKEL (reference sequence). DNA of the CDR3: TGTGCCAGCAGCCTCCCCGGGACTACGGATGAGCAGTTCTTC. It encodes CASSLPGTTDEQFF.

This clonotype was counted between two and nine times. This chain joins TRBV6-6 and TRBJ2-3; 7 bases are a match to TRBD2. The CDR3 spans 14 residues. Germline lookup yields CDR1 MNHNY and CDR2 SVGAGI (reference sequence). Unmatched junction bases numbered 5, after V lost 6 bases and J lost 2 bases. The chain's CDR3 is CASSSSGFTDTQYF. DNA for the CDR3: TGTGCCAGCAGCTCTAGCGGATTCACAGATACGCAGTATTTT.

This clonotype showed up just a few times. The V and J genes are TRBV2 and TRBJ1-1; D not resolved. V was clipped by 7 bases and J by 2 bases, with 14 bases between them. Germline values: CDR1 SNHLY, CDR2 FYNNEI. The CDR3 has 14 residues. The CDR3 here is CASTRDLFNTEAFF. CDR3 DNA: TGTGCCAGCACGCGGGATCTATTTAACACTGAAGCTTTCTTT.

This clonotype has a handful of counts. This chain uses TRBV7-2 with TRBJ2-3; D perhaps matches TRBD1 (6 bases). The V end was cut by 2 bases, the J end by 4 bases, with 16 bases between. Germline V CDR1 and CDR2: SGHTA, FQGNSA. The CDR3 is 16 residues long. CDR3 in DNA: TGTGCCAGCAGCTTATCGGTCGACAGGTTCGCAGATACGCAGTATTTT. Its protein is CASSLSVDRFADTQYF.

The genes are TRBV27 and TRBJ1-2; D perhaps matches TRBD1 (6 bases). The CDR3 is 13 amino acids. Trimming took 6 bases from V and 6 from J, leaving 14 bases between them. Per germline, CDR1 MNHEY and CDR2 SMNVEV (reference sequence). DNA of the CDR3: TGTGCCAGCAGGCCGAGGGGGGTCAATGGCTACACCTTC. Its protein product is CASRPRGVNGYTF.

The V gene is TRBV2, the J gene TRBJ2-2; D uncertain. Germline CDR1 is SNHLY and CDR2 is FYNNEI. V gave up 7 bases and J gave up 6 bases, with 9 bases separating them. The CDR3 runs to 12 residues. CDR3 residues: CASIRRAGELFF. In DNA form, the CDR3 reads TGTGCCAGCATCCGCAGAGCCGGGGAGCTGTTTTTT.

The chain joins TRBV4-2 to TRBJ2-1, with TRBD2 matching 8 bases. The germline gives CDR1 LGHNA, CDR2 YNFKEQ. This CDR3 comprises 17 residues. J lost 5 bases, V lost 0 bases, and 9 bases had no gene match. This chain's CDR3 is CASSQDPSGGPNNEQFF. The CDR3 DNA reads as TGTGCCAGCAGCCAAGATCCGTCGGGAGGGCCCAACAATGAGCAGTTCTTC.

At least ten counts were recorded for this clonotype. The rearrangement links TRBV6-5 to TRBJ1-2; D gene ambiguous. The germline gives CDR1 MNHEY, CDR2 SVGAGI. The CDR3 runs to 11 residues. V gave up 2 bases and J gave up 7 bases, with 5 bases separating them. Here the CDR3 reads CASSYAGGYTF. The DNA of the CDR3 is TGTGCCAGCAGTTACGCAGGTGGCTACACCTTC.

The chain uses TRBV3-1 and TRBJ1-4; D uncertain. The CDR3 is 14 amino acids. Trimming pared 3 bases from V and 0 bases from J, leaving 5 bases between. Germline V gene lookup returns CDR1 LGHDT and CDR2 YNNKEL (reference sequence). The CDR3 DNA reads as TGTGCCAGCAGCCATCAGACAACTAATGAAAAACTGTTTTTT. Translation: CASSHQTTNEKLFF.

The chain couples TRBV24-1 to TRBJ2-1; D remains ambiguous. V gave up 4 bases and J gave up 7 bases, with 13 bases separating them. The germline V gene encodes CDR1 KGHDR and CDR2 SFDVKD. The length of the CDR3 is 14 residues. The CDR3 DNA reads TGTGCCACCAGTGAGGTGGGTTTGGAGAATGAGCAGTTCTTC. As protein: CATSEVGLENEQFF.

The chain links TRBV28 to TRBJ2-1; D gene unclear. CDR1 and CDR2 from the germline V gene are MDHEN and SYDVKM. The germline V and J ends were trimmed by 3 bases and 0 bases, with 15 bases remaining between them. CDR3 size: 17 residues. CDR3 loop: CASSFDGLPSSYNEQFF. As DNA, the CDR3 is TGTGCCAGCAGTTTCGACGGGCTCCCCAGCTCCTACAATGAGCAGTTCTTC.

The rearrangement joins TRBV7-9 to TRBJ2-7; D not certain. The V gene lost 6 bases and the J gene lost 10 bases, with 13 bases spanning the gap. CDR3 length: 11 residues. CDR1 and CDR2 from the germline V gene are SEHNR and FQNEAQ (reference sequence). CDR3 residues: CASSSGPAQYF. CDR3 DNA: TGTGCCAGCAGTTCAGGTCCAGCCCAGTACTTC.

In this sample, this clonotype turned up a few times. V usage is TRBV20-1 and J usage is TRBJ2-7; D is undetermined. This CDR3 spans 9 amino acids. CDR1 DFQATT and CDR2 SNEGSKA come from the germline V gene (reference sequence). Between the trimmed V and J ends, which lost 3 bases and 7 bases, there was a span of 4 bases. CDR3 DNA sequence: TGCAGTGCTAGGCTAGAGCAGTACTTC. Amino acids: CSARLEQYF.

This clonotype was picked up a small number of times. The J gene is TRBJ2-3, the V gene TRBV4-2; 8 bases are a match to TRBD2. The ends lost 4 bases at V and 3 bases at J; junction bases unmatched: 6. The CDR3 consists of 15 residues. The germline V gene encodes CDR1 LGHNA and CDR2 YNFKEQ. This CDR3 is CASSRGLAITDTQYF. DNA of the CDR3: TGTGCCAGCAGCCGCGGACTAGCCATAACAGATACGCAGTATTTT.

This clonotype appeared a few times. This sequence joins TRBV6-1 and TRBJ1-5; D gene uncertain. Germline V gene lookup returns CDR1 MNHNS and CDR2 SASEGT. The length of the CDR3 is 17 residues. Trimming pared 4 bases from V and 0 bases from J, leaving 16 bases between. CDR3 coding DNA: TGTGCCAGCAGTGTTGTATTTCAGGCTTATAGCAATCAGCCCCAGCATTTT. This codes for CASSVVFQAYSNQPQHF.

J is TRBJ1-1 and V is TRBV18; no clear D gene. The V gene's germline CDR1 is KGHSH and CDR2 LQKENI. The CDR3 sequence is 14 residues long. V lost 3 bases, J lost 4 bases, and 12 bases lay in between. This CDR3 reads CASSPTVEGTEAFF. Written as DNA, the CDR3 is TGTGCCAGCTCACCCACGGTTGAGGGCACTGAAGCTTTCTTT.

This clonotype came up a few times. The rearrangement joins TRBV12-5 to TRBJ2-7, with 9 bases that match TRBD2. J lost 0 bases, V lost 6 bases, and 3 bases had no gene match. CDR1 is LGHNT, CDR2 FRNRAP, per germline. This CDR3 comprises 14 residues. The CDR3, as DNA: TGTGCTAGTGGCCTAGCGGGACGCTCCTACGAGCAGTACTTC. This gives the protein CASGLAGRSYEQYF. Together with reference TRBV12-5 and TRBJ2-7, the CDR3 gives the full variable domain: DARVTQTPRHKVTEMGQEVTMRCQPILGHNTVFWYRQTMMQGLELLAYFRNRAPLDDSGMPKDRFSAEMPDATLATLKIQPSEPRDSAVYFCASGLAGRSYEQYFGPGTRLTVT.

This clonotype was observed many times. This chain uses TRBV3-1 with TRBJ2-7; D remains ambiguous. CDR1 is LGHDT, CDR2 YNNKEL, per germline (reference sequence). The CDR3 contains 13 residues. V was clipped by 1 base and J by 4 bases, with 8 bases between them. DNA of the CDR3: TGTGCCAGCAGCCAAGTCGGCCCTTACGAGCAGTACTTC. Protein: CASSQVGPYEQYF.

The V call is TRBV28, the J call TRBJ1-6, with D possibly TRBD1 on 5 matching bases. In germline, CDR1 is MDHEN, CDR2 SYDVKM. This CDR3 is built from 20 residues. The V end was cut by 8 bases, the J end by 8 bases, with 34 bases between. CDR3 region: CASRFGTHTSLVGLDSPLHF. CDR3 nucleotides: TGTGCCAGCCGGTTTGGGACCCACACGAGTCTGGTCGGGCTGGATTCACCCCTCCACTTT.

This clonotype showed up just a few times. This rearrangement joins TRBV6-1 to TRBJ1-2; D call uncertain. V gave up 6 bases and J gave up 2 bases, with 7 bases separating them. The CDR3 spans 12 residues. Germline CDR1 MNHNS, CDR2 SASEGT. The CDR3 region is CASRRRNYGYTF. CDR3 sequence (DNA): TGTGCCAGCAGGAGACGGAACTATGGCTACACCTTC.

The rearrangement links TRBV20-1 to TRBJ2-7; the match to TRBD2 covers 11 bases. Unmatched junction bases numbered 6, after V lost 6 bases and J lost 2 bases. The CDR3 loop spans 14 amino acids. CDR1 DFQATT and CDR2 SNEGSKA come from the germline V gene (reference sequence). CDR3 sequence: CSASASGRTYEQYF. The CDR3 DNA is TGCAGTGCCTCTGCTAGCGGGAGGACCTACGAGCAGTACTTC.